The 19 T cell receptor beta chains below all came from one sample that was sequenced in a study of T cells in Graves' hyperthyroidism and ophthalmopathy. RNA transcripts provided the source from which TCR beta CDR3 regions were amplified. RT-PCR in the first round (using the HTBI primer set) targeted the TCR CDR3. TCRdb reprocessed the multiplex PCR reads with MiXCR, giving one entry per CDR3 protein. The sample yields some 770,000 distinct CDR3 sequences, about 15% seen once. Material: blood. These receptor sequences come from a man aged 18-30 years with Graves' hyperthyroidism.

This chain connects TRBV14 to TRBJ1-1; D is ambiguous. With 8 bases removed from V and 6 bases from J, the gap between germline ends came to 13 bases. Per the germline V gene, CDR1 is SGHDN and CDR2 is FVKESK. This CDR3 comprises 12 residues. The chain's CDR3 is CASGQTLPEAFF. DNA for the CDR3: TGTGCCAGCGGGCAGACCCTTCCTGAAGCTTTCTTT.

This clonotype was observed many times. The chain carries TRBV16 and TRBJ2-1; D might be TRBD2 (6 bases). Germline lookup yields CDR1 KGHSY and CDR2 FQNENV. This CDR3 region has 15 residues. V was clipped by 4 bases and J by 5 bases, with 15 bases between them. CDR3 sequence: CASSPYGGWDNEQFF. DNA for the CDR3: TGTGCCAGCAGCCCCTACGGGGGTTGGGACAATGAGCAGTTCTTC.

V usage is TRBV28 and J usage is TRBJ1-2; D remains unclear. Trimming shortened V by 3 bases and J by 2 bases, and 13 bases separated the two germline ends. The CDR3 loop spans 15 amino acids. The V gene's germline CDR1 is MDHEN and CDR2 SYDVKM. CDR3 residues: CASSFFPTINYGYTF. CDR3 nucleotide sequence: TGTGCCAGCAGTTTTTTCCCGACAATCAACTATGGCTACACCTTC.

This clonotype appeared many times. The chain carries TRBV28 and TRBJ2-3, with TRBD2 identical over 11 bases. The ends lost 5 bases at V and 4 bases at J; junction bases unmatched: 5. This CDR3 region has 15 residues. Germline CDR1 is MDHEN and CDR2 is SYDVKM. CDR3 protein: CASSRLTSGADTQYF. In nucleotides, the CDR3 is TGTGCCAGCAGTCGCCTGACTAGCGGGGCAGATACGCAGTATTTT. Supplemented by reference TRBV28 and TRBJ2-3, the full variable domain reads DVKVTQSSRYLVKRTGEKVFLECVQDMDHENMFWYRQDPGLGLRLIYFSYDVKMKEKGDIPEGYSVSREKKERFSLILESASTNQTSMYLCASSRLTSGADTQYFGPGTRLTVL.

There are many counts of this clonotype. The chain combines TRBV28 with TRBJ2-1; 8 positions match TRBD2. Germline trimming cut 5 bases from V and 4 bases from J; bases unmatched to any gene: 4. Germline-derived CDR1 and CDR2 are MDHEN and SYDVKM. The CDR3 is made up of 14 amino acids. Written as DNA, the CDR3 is TGTGCCAGCAGTCCTCTAGCGGGTTACAATGAGCAGTTCTTC. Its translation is CASSPLAGYNEQFF.

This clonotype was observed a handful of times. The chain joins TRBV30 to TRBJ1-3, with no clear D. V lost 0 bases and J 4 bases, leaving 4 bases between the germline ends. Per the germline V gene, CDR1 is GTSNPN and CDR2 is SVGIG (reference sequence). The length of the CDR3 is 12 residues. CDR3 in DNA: TGTGCCTGGAGTGTGCGGGGAAACACCATATATTTT. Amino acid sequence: CAWSVRGNTIYF.

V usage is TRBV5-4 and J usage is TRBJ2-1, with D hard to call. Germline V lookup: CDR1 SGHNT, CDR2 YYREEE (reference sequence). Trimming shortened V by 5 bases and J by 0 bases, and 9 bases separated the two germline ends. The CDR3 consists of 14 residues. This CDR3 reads CASSSQDSYNEQFF. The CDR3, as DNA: TGTGCCAGCAGTTCTCAGGACTCCTACAATGAGCAGTTCTTC.

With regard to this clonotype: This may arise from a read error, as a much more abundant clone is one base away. CDR3 DNA sequence: TGCAGTGCTGCCGGGACAGGGGACGAGCAGTACTTC. This gives the protein CSAAGTGDEQYF. The rearrangement links TRBV20-1 to TRBJ2-7; 10 bases fit TRBD1. In germline, CDR1 is DFQATT, CDR2 SNEGSKA (reference sequence). Trimming removed 5 bases from V and 5 bases from J; junction bases left unmatched: 3. The CDR3 runs 12 residues.

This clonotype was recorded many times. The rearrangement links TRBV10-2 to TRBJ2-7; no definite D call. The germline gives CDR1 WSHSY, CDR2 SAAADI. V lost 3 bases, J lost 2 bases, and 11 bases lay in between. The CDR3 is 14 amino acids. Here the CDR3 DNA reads TGCGCCAGCAGTGACGGGCGGCGAACCTACGAGCAGTACTTC. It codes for CASSDGRRTYEQYF.

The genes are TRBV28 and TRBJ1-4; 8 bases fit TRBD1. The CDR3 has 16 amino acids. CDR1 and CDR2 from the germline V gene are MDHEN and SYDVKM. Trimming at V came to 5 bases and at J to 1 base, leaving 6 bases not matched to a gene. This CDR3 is CASSAPGQGTNEKLFF. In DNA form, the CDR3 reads TGTGCCAGCAGTGCACCCGGACAGGGAACTAATGAAAAACTGTTTTTT.

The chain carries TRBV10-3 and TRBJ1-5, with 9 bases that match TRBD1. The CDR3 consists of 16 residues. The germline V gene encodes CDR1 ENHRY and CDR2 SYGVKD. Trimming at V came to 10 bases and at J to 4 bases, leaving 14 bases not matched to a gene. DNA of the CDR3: TGTGCCACCCAAAGAGGTGGACAGGGGCCTAATCAGCCCCAGCATTTT. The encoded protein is CATQRGGQGPNQPQHF.

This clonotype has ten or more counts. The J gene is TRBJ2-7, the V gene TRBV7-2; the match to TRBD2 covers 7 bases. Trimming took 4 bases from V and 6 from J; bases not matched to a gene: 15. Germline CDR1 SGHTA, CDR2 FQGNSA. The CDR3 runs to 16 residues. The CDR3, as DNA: TGTGCCAGCAGCTCCTCTCCGGGAGGACGCCCTGGCGAGCAGTACTTC. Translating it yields CASSSSPGGRPGEQYF.

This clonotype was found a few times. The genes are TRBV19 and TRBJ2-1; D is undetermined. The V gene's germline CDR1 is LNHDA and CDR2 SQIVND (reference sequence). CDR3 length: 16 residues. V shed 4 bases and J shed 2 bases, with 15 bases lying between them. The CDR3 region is CASSRTHTSPYNEQFF. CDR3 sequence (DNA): TGTGCCAGTAGTAGGACCCATACCTCTCCCTACAATGAGCAGTTCTTC. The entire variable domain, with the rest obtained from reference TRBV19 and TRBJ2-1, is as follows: DGGITQSPKYLFRKEGQNVTLSCEQNLNHDAMYWYRQDPGQGLRLIYYSQIVNDFQKGDIAEGYSVSREKKESFPLTVTSAQKNPTAFYLCASSRTHTSPYNEQFFGPGTRLTVL.

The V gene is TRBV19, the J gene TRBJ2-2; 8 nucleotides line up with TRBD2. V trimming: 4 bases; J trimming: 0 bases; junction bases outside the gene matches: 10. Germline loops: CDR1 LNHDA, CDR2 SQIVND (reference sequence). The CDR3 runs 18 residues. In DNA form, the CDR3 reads TGTGCCAGTAGTAGAGAAGCGGGAGTACCCGCGAACACCGGGGAGCTGTTTTTT. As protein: CASSREAGVPANTGELFF.

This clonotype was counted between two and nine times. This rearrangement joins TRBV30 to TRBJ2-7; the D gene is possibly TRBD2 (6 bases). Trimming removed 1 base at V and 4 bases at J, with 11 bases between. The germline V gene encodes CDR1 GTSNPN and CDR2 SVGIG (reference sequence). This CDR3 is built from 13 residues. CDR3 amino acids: CAWSGGEEYEQYF. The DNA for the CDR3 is TGTGCCTGGAGTGGGGGGGAGGAGTACGAGCAGTACTTC.

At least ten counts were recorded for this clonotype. The CDR3 DNA sequence: TGTGCCAGCAGCCAACACAGGGGTCCATCCTACGAGCAGTACTTC. Amino acid sequence: CASSQHRGPSYEQYF. This chain connects TRBV27 to TRBJ2-7; the match to TRBD1 covers 7 bases. The CDR3 is 15 residues long. V was pared by 6 bases and J by 1 base, with 9 bases of the junction left unmatched. Germline-derived CDR1 and CDR2 are MNHEY and SMNVEV (reference sequence).

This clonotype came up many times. The CDR3 region is CASSLAPPGQITGELFF. DNA for the CDR3: TGTGCCAGCAGCCTGGCCCCTCCGGGACAGATTACCGGGGAGCTGTTTTTT. V usage is TRBV28 and J usage is TRBJ2-2, with 7 nucleotides matching TRBD1. The CDR3 sequence is 17 residues long. V gave up 6 bases and J gave up 5 bases; unmatched junction bases: 15. CDR1 MDHEN and CDR2 SYDVKM come from the germline V gene.

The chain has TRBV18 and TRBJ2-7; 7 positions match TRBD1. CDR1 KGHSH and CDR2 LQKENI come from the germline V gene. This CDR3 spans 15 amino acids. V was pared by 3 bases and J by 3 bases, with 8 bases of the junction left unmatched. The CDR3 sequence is CASSPLTGMDYEQYF. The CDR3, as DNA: TGTGCCAGCTCACCTTTGACAGGGATGGACTACGAGCAGTACTTC.

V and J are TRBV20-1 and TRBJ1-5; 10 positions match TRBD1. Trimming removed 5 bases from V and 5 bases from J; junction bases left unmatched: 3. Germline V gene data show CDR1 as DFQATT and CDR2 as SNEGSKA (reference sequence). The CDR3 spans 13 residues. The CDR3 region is CSAAGTGDQPQHF. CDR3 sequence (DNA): TGCAGTGCTGCCGGGACAGGGGATCAGCCCCAGCATTTT.